Below, one T cell receptor beta chain is given with its context. The antigen is unknown. The data belong to a study of cytomegalovirus exposure and HLA in healthy donors. The CDR3 has 15 residues. Trimming removed 4 bases from V and 3 bases from J, with 16 bases in between. Germline CDR1 is SGHNT and CDR2 is YYREEE (reference sequence). Primers for the PCR totalled 60 Vbeta and 13 Jbeta. Per the authors' pipeline: In a later analysis, approximately 80 million unique TCR beta chains included roughly 11 million shared by two or more donors. TCRdb's table, derived via immunoSEQ multiplex PCR, lists solely in-frame clones and lacks some. The V and J calls and clone size are taken from that table; D and trimming were inferred from the DNA. In all, the sample yields 150,000 to 200,000 clones. Study conclusions and caveats: Information on immune exposure was restricted to one variable (CMV serostatus). According to a later analysis, most TCR beta chains associated with CMV appeared HLA-restricted. Diagnosis of cytomegalovirus status made by the classifier reportedly showed high specificity and sensitivity.

The receptor's source is a young woman in good health and CMV-seropositive. The chain couples TRBV5-4 to TRBJ1-1; D is undetermined. The sequenced sample consisted of PBMCs. The DNA of the CDR3 is TGTGCCAGCAGCCTGATAGGAGGGAGATACACTGAAGCTTTCTTT. This gives the protein CASSLIGGRYTEAFF. Filled out from reference TRBV5-4 and TRBJ1-1, the complete variable domain reads ETGVTQSPTHLIKTRGQQVTLRCSSQSGHNTVSWYQQALGQGPQFIFQYYREEENGRGNFPPRFSGLQFPNYSSELNVNALELDDSALYLCASSLIGGRYTEAFFGQGTRLTVV.